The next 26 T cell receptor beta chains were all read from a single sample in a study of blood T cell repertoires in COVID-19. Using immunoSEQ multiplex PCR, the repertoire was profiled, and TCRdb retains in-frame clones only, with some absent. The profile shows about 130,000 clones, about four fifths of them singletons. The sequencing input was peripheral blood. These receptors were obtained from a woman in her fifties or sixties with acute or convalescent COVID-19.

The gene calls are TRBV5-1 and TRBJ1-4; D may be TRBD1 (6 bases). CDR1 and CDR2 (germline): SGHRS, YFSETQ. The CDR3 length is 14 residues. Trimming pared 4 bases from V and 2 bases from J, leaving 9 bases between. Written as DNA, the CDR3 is TGCGCCAGCAGCAAAGACAGGACTAATGAAAAACTGTTTTTT. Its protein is CASSKDRTNEKLFF.

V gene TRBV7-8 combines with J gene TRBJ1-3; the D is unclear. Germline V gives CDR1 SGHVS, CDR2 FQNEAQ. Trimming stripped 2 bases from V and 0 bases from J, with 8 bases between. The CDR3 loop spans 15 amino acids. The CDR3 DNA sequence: TGTGCCAGCAGCTTAAACGGAGCCTCTGGAAACACCATATATTTT. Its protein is CASSLNGASGNTIYF. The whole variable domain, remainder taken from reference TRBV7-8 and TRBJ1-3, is GAGVSQSPRYKVAKRGQDVALRCDPISGHVSLFWYQQALGQGPEFLTYFQNEAQLDKSGLPSDRFFAERPEGSVSTLKIQRTQQEDSAVYLCASSLNGASGNTIYFGEGSWLTVV.

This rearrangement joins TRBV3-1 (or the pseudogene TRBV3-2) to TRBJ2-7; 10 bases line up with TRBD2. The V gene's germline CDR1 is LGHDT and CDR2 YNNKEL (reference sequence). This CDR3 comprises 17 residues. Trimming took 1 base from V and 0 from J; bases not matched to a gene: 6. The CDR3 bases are TGTGCCAGCAGCCAAGGGGCTCTAGCGGGGGTCTCCTACGAGCAGTACTTC. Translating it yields CASSQGALAGVSYEQYF.

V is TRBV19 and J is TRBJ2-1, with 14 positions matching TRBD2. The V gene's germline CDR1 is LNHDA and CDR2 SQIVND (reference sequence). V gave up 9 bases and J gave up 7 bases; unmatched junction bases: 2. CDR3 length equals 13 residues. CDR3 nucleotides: TGTGCCAGCGGGACTAGCGGGGGAAATGAGCAGTTCTTC. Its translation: CASGTSGGNEQFF.

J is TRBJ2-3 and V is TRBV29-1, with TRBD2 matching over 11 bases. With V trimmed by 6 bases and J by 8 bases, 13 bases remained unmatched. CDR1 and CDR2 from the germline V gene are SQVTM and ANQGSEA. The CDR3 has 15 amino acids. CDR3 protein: CSVSVGLAALSTQYF. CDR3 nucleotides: TGCAGCGTCAGCGTGGGACTAGCGGCCTTGTCTACGCAGTATTTT.

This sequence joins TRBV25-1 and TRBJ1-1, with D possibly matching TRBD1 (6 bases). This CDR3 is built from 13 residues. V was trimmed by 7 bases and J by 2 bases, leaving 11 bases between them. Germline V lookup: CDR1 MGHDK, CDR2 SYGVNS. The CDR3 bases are TGTGCCAGCAAGACAGGAACCAACACTGAAGCTTTCTTT. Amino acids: CASKTGTNTEAFF.

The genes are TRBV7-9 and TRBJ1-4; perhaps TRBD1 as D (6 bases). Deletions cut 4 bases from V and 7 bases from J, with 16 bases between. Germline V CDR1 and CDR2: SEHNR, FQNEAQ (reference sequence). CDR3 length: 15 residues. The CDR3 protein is CASSSGRTEGEKLFF. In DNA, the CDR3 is TGTGCCAGCAGCTCTGGAAGGACAGAAGGTGAAAAACTGTTTTTT.

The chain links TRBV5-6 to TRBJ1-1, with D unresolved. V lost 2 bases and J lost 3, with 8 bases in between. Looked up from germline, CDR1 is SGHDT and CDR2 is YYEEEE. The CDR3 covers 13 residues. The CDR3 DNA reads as TGTGCCAGCAGCTTAGGAGGTCACACTGAAGCTTTCTTT. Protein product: CASSLGGHTEAFF.

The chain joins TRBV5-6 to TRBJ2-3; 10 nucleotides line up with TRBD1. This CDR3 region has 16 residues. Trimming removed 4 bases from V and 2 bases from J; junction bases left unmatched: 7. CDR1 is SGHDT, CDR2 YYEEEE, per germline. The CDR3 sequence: CASSAGTGAFTDTQYF. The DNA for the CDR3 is TGTGCCAGCAGCGCCGGGACAGGGGCTTTCACAGATACGCAGTATTTT.

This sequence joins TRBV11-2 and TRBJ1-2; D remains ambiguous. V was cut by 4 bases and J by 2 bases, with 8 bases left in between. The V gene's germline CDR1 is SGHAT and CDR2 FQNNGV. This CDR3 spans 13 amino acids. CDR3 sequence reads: CASSSGANYGYTF. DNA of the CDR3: TGTGCCAGCAGCTCGGGAGCAAACTATGGCTACACCTTC.

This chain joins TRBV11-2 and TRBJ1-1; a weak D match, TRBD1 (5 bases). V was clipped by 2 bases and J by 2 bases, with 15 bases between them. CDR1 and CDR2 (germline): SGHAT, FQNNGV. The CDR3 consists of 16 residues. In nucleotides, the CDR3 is TGTGCCAGCAGCTTATTTATGGGGGAGGCAAACACTGAAGCTTTCTTT. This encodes CASSLFMGEANTEAFF.

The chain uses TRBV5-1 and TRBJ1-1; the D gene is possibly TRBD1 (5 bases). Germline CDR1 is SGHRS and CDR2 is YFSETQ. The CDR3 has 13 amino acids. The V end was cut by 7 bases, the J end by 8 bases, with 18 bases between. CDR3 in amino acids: CASRDSNGREAFF. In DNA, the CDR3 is TGCGCCAGCCGTGACAGCAACGGGAGAGAAGCTTTCTTT.

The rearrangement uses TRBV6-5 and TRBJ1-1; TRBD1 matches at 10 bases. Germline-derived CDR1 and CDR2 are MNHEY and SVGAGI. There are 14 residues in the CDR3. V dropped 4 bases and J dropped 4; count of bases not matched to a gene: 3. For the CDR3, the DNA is TGTGCCAGCAGTTGGGGACAGGGGATCACTGAAGCTTTCTTT. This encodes CASSWGQGITEAFF.

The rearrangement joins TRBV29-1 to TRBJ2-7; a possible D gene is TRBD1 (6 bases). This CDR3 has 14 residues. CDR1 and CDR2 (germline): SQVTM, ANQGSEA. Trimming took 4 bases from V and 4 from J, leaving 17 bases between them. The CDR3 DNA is TGCAGCGTTGCCCCAGGGGTTCAAGGATACGAGCAGTACTTC. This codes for CSVAPGVQGYEQYF.

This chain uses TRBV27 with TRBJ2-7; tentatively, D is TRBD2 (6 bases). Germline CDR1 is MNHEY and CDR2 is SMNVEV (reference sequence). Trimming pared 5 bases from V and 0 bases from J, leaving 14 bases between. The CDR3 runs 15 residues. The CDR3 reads CASSQTGLGSYEQYF. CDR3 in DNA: TGTGCCAGCAGTCAGACGGGACTCGGCTCCTACGAGCAGTACTTC.

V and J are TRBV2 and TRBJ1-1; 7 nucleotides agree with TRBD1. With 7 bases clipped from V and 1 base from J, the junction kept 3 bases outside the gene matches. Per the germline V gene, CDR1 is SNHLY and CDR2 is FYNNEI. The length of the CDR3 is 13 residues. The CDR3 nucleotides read TGTGCCAGCAAGGACAGGCCGAACACTGAAGCTTTCTTT. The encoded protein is CASKDRPNTEAFF.

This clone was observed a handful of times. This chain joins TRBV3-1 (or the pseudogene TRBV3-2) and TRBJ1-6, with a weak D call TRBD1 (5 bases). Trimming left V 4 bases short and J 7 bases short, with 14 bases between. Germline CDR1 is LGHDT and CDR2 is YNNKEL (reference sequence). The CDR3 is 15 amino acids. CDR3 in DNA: TGTGCCAGCAGCCCACGGACATTTGGGAATTCACCCCTCCACTTT. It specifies CASSPRTFGNSPLHF.

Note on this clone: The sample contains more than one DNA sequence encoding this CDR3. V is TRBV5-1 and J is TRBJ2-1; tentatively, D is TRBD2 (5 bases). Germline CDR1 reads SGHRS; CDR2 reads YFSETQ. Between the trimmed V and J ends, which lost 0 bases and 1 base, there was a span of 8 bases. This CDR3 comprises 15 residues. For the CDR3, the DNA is TGCGCCAGCAGCTTGGTGGGCGGGTCCTACAATGAGCAGTTCTTC. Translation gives CASSLVGGSYNEQFF.

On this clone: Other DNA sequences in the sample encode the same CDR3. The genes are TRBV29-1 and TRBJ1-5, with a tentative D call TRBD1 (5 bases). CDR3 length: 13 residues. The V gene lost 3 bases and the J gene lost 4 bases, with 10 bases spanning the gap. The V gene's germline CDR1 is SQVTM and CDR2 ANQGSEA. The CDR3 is CSVDAGPNQPQHF. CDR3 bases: TGCAGCGTTGACGCGGGGCCAAATCAGCCCCAGCATTTT.

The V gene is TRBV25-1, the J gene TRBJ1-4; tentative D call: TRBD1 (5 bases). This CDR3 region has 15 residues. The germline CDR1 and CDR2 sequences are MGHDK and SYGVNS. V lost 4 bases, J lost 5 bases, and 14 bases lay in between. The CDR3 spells CASSVAGRRNEKLFF. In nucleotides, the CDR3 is TGTGCCAGCAGTGTTGCGGGACGGAGGAATGAAAAACTGTTTTTT.

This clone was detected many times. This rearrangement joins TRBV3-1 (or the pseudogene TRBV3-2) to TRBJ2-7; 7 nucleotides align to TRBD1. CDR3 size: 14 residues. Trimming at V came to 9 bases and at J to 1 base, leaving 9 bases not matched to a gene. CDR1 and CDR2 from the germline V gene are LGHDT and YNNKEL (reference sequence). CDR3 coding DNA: TGTGCCAGTACACACGGGACAGCGTCCTACGAGCAGTACTTC. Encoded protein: CASTHGTASYEQYF.

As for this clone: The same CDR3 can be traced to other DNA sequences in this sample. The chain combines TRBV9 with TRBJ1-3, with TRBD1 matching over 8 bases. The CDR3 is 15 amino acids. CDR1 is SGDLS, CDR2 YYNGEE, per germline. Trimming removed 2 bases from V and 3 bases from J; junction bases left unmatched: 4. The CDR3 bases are TGTGCCAGCAGCGTCCAGGGGGCGAGTGGAAACACCATATATTTT. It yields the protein CASSVQGASGNTIYF.

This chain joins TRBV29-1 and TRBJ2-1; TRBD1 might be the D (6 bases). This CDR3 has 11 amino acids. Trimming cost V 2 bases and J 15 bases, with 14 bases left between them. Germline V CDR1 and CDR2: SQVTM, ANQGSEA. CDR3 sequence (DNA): TGCAGCGTTGAAAGTCGCAGGGGCCTGTTCTTC. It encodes CSVESRRGLFF.

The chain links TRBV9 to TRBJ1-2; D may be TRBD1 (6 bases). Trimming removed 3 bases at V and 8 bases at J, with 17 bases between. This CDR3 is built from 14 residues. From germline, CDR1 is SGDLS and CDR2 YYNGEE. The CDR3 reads CASSASNREGGYTF. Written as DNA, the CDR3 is TGTGCCAGCAGCGCGAGCAACAGGGAGGGCGGCTACACCTTC. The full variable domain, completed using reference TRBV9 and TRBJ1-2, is DSGVTQTPKHLITATGQRVTLRCSPRSGDLSVYWYQQSLDQGLQFLIQYYNGEERAKGNILERFSAQQFPDLHSELNLSSLELGDSALYFCASSASNREGGYTFGSGTRLTVV.

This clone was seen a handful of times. CDR3 sequence (DNA): TGTGCCAGCGATACGGACAGGGGGGGCACAGATACGCAGTATTTT. It specifies CASDTDRGGTDTQYF. The genes are TRBV6-5 and TRBJ2-3; 10 positions match TRBD1. This CDR3 spans 15 amino acids. The V and J ends lost 8 bases and 1 base, in that order; junction bases with no gene match: 6. Looked up from germline, CDR1 is MNHEY and CDR2 is SVGAGI.

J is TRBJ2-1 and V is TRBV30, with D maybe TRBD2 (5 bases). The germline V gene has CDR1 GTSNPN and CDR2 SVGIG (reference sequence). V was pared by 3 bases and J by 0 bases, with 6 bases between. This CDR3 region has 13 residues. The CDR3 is CAWSGVSYNEQFF. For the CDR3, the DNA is TGTGCCTGGAGCGGGGTCTCCTACAATGAGCAGTTCTTC. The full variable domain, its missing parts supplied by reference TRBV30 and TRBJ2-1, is SQTIHQWPATLVQPVGSPLSLECTVEGTSNPNLYWYRQAAGRGLQLLFYSVGIGQISSEVPQNLSASRPQDRQFILSSKKLLLSDSGFYLCAWSGVSYNEQFFGPGTRLTVL.